This T cell receptor (beta chain) appears in the sequencing data of a study of CD8 T cells in Susac syndrome. The study sequenced TCR beta in blood CD8+ and CD4+ T cells. Negative isolation was used for CD8+ and CD4+ T cells, and FACS enrichment was applied to TEMRA cells. Random hexamers were used to reverse transcribe the RNA input (about 0.5 to 1 ug). The authors amplified TCR beta CDR3 across 54 Vbeta and 13 Jbeta using immunoSEQ multiplex PCR. TCRdb reanalysed the immunoSEQ multiplex PCR reads using MiXCR and keeps one entry per CDR3 protein. This repertoire shows some 400,000 distinct CDR3 sequences, around 83% found once; its top ten account for 0.09% to 0.15%. The germline V gene encodes CDR1 MGHDK and CDR2 SYGVNS. The V gene end was trimmed by 4 bases and the J gene end by 7 bases; junction bases not matched to a gene: 10. This CDR3 comprises 15 residues.

The sample was CD8+ T cells from PBMCs. This receptor was obtained from a human donor with multiple sclerosis. The V call is TRBV25-1, the J call TRBJ2-7; 10 bases are shared with TRBD2. In DNA, the CDR3 is TGTGCCAGCAGTGGCATACTAGCGGGAAAAGGAGAGCAGTACTTC. It is translated as CASSGILAGKGEQYF.